The next 17 T cell receptor beta chains were all read from a single sample in a study of CD8+CD57+ T cells in acquired aplastic anemia. Previously, flow cytometry had revealed CD8+CD57+ cell expansion in the patients chosen for sequencing. Genomic DNA served as template for TCR beta VDJ and CDR3 profiling. TCRdb fed the reads into MiXCR, producing one record per CDR3 protein. The table records about 58,000 distinct CDR3 sequences, around 50% of them present only once. Sequenced sample: sorted CD4+, CD8+, or CD8+CD57+ T cells (not recorded which) from PBMCs. Source of these receptors: a human donor with aplastic anemia.

The J gene is TRBJ2-7, the V gene TRBV29-1; 7 bases are shared with TRBD1. Looked up from germline, CDR1 is SQVTM and CDR2 is ANQGSEA. Losses at the gene ends were 6 bases for V and 2 bases for J; bases not matched to a gene: 7. The CDR3 is made up of 13 amino acids. CDR3 sequence: CSVSGQTTYEQYF. The CDR3 region has the DNA TGCAGCGTGTCGGGACAGACCACCTACGAGCAGTACTTC.

This clonotype was counted between two and nine times. This chain uses TRBV25-1 with TRBJ2-1; 15 nucleotides line up with TRBD2. V gave up 2 bases and J gave up 0 bases; unmatched junction bases: 5. Germline V lookup: CDR1 MGHDK, CDR2 SYGVNS. The CDR3 runs 19 residues. In nucleotides, the CDR3 is TGTGCCAGCAGTGAAAACGGACTAGCGGGAGGGCCCTCCTACAATGAGCAGTTCTTC. Translated, it gives CASSENGLAGGPSYNEQFF.

By share, this clonotype ranks as medium-sized (0.01 to 0.1%). V gene TRBV2 combines with J gene TRBJ1-2, with D maybe TRBD1 (6 bases). The CDR3 is made up of 13 amino acids. Germline V gives CDR1 SNHLY, CDR2 FYNNEI. V was shortened by 5 bases and J by 8 bases, with 15 bases between the two germline ends. DNA of the CDR3: TGTGCCAGCAGTCTTACAGGGTCGAGAGGCTACACCTTC. Residues: CASSLTGSRGYTF.

The rearrangement joins TRBV25-1 to TRBJ1-2; D might be TRBD1 (6 bases). V lost 6 bases to trimming and J lost 0 bases, with 14 bases between them. The length of the CDR3 is 15 residues. In germline, CDR1 is MGHDK, CDR2 SYGVNS. The CDR3 bases are TGTGCCAGCAGCCGGGACACTGCGTCTAACTATGGCTACACCTTC. It encodes CASSRDTASNYGYTF.

Worth noting for this clonotype: Mismatch with germline at one junction end may stem from a read error. The chain combines TRBV25-1 with TRBJ1-2, with 9 nucleotides matching TRBD1. The germline V gene encodes CDR1 MGHDK and CDR2 SYGVNS. The CDR3 consists of 14 residues. In DNA form, the CDR3 reads TGTGCCAGCAGTGAATGGGACAGGGATCGGGGCTACACTTTC. Translated: CASSEWDRDRGYTF.

In its sample, this clonotype was seen many times. The chain combines TRBV4-3 with TRBJ2-7, with 7 bases identical to TRBD2. Germline V lookup: CDR1 LGHNA, CDR2 YSLEER. The CDR3 is 14 amino acids. The ends lost 0 bases at V and 7 bases at J; junction bases unmatched: 6. The CDR3 loop is CASSQDAGVGEQYF. CDR3 DNA: TGCGCCAGCAGCCAAGACGCGGGGGTGGGGGAGCAGTACTTC.

This clonotype was seen at least ten times. The DNA is omitted, as the CDR3 cannot be located on it reliably, and the CDR3 follows TCRdb's listing. The chain recombines TRBV12-3 or TRBV12-4 with TRBJ2-7. The CDR3 is 12 residues long, counting both termini. CDR3 sequence reads: CASSSSYYEQYV.

This clonotype has only a few counts. The chain couples TRBV3-1 to TRBJ2-3; 14 positions agree with TRBD2. After removal of 2 bases from V and 4 bases from J, the junction contained 14 bases not matched to a gene. The germline V gene has CDR1 LGHDT and CDR2 YNNKEL (reference sequence). The CDR3 sequence is 20 residues long. The CDR3: CASSQWSSRTSGGTADTQYF. For the CDR3, the DNA is TGTGCCAGCAGCCAATGGTCATCCCGGACTAGCGGGGGGACAGCAGATACGCAGTATTTT.

In this sample, this clonotype turned up many times. V is TRBV6-1 and J is TRBJ1-2; D gene uncertain. The CDR3 is 15 residues long. Trimming left V 6 bases short and J 5 bases short, with 19 bases between. Looked up from germline, CDR1 is MNHNS and CDR2 is SASEGT. CDR3 DNA sequence: TGTGCCAGCAGCCCCTTCGCGGGCCCCATATATGGCTACACCTTC. This translates into CASSPFAGPIYGYTF.

About this clonotype: The missing conserved phenylalanine or tryptophan at the end of this CDR3 makes a read error likely. The CDR3 protein is CASSLLGVNSYEKLFL. The DNA for the CDR3 is TGTGCCAGCAGTTTATTAGGAGTAAACAGTTATGAAAAACTGTTTCTT. This rearrangement joins TRBV28 to TRBJ1-4; D is undetermined. With 1 base removed from V and 6 bases from J, the gap between germline ends came to 15 bases. This CDR3 spans 16 amino acids. Germline V gives CDR1 MDHEN, CDR2 SYDVKM.

The chain carries TRBV20-1 and TRBJ1-2, with D hard to call. The CDR3 length is 9 residues. The germline CDR1 and CDR2 sequences are DFQATT and SNEGSKA (reference sequence). The DNA of the CDR3 is TGCAGGCCGGCGGGGGGCTACACCTTC. Translated, it gives CRPAGGYTF.

About this clonotype itself: Possible read error: a much larger clone is one base away. The V and J genes are TRBV6-5 and TRBJ2-7; possible D gene TRBD1, 5 bases. The CDR3 length is 15 residues. CDR1 and CDR2 (germline): MNHEY, SVGAGI. For the CDR3, the DNA is TGTGCCAGCAGTTATCCGTCAGGGAACCCCTACGGGCAGTACTTC. It codes for CASSYPSGNPYGQYF.

This clonotype was recorded once. The rearrangement joins TRBV7-6 to TRBJ2-7; TRBD2 aligns across 7 bases. CDR3 length: 16 amino acids. V was clipped by 6 bases and J by 2 bases; unmatched bases: 13. From germline, CDR1 is SGHVS and CDR2 FNYEAQ. The CDR3 nucleotides are TGTGCCAGCAGTGGCCCTATGGCGGGGGATACCTACGAGCAGTACTTC. The encoded protein is CASSGPMAGDTYEQYF.

This clonotype was picked up many times. This chain links TRBV6-5 with TRBJ1-5; D might be TRBD1 (5 bases). The V gene lost 4 bases and the J gene lost 5 bases, with 12 bases spanning the gap. Germline V gives CDR1 MNHEY, CDR2 SVGAGI. This CDR3 has 14 residues. CDR3 in DNA: TGTGCCAGCAGTTCCGGACATCAGGATCAGCCCCAGCATTTT. It encodes CASSSGHQDQPQHF.

J is TRBJ1-2 and V is TRBV2; D might be TRBD1 (6 bases). CDR1 is SNHLY, CDR2 FYNNEI, per germline. The CDR3 is 14 residues long. V was shortened by 7 bases and J by 4 bases, with 16 bases between the two germline ends. For the CDR3, the DNA is TGTGCCAGCACGAGGGGAGGGGACATCTATGGCTACACCTTC. Amino acid sequence: CASTRGGDIYGYTF.

Comment on this clonotype: Its ends do not fully match the called genes, so a read error is possible. This chain joins TRBV7-8 and TRBJ2-5; 10 nucleotides line up with TRBD2. Germline V CDR1 and CDR2: SGHVS, FQNEAQ. This CDR3 region has 14 residues. Here the CDR3 reads CASSLYTSGETRYF. The DNA for the CDR3 is TGTGCTAGCAGCTTGTACACTAGCGGGGAGACCCGGTACTTC.

Regarding this clonotype: A junction boundary mismatches the germline segment, possibly from a read error. The rearrangement joins TRBV7-9 to TRBJ2-5, with TRBD1 as a possible D gene (7 bases). The CDR3 totals 13 residues. In germline, CDR1 is SEHNR, CDR2 FQNEAQ (reference sequence). Written as DNA, the CDR3 is TGTGCTAGCAGCGCGGGACAGCAAGAGACCCAGTACTTC. Translating it yields CASSAGQQETQYF.